Each of the 9 T cell receptor beta chains below was sequenced from the same sample in a study of OX40 agonist ivuxolimab in advanced cancers. Assay: immunoSEQ multiplex PCR; the TCRdb copy retains only in-frame clones and omits some. The sample records 70,000 to 95,000 clones, roughly 82% being singletons. The sequencing used CD4+ or CD8+ T cells sorted from blood, collected in a trial of the OX40 agonist ivuxolimab. These receptors were collected from an adult with an advanced solid tumor such as melanoma, head and neck, liver or kidney cancer.

The chain carries TRBV6-1 and TRBJ1-5, with 10 bases identical to TRBD1. With 4 bases clipped from V and 7 bases from J, the junction kept 10 bases outside the gene matches. The CDR3 extends over 16 amino acids. Germline CDR1 and CDR2: MNHNS and SASEGT. CDR3 protein: CASSGGTGAGRQPQHF. The CDR3 DNA is TGTGCCAGCAGTGGAGGGACAGGGGCAGGGCGGCAGCCCCAGCATTTT.

V is TRBV5-1 and J is TRBJ2-7; possible D gene TRBD2, 5 bases. Germline CDR1 and CDR2: SGHRS and YFSETQ. CDR3 length: 13 amino acids. The V end was cut by 3 bases, the J end by 1 base, with 8 bases between. In DNA form, the CDR3 reads TGCGCCAGCAGCTATGGACTTTCCTACGAGCAGTACTTC. It specifies CASSYGLSYEQYF. Drawing the rest from reference TRBV5-1 and TRBJ2-7, the complete variable domain is KAGVTQTPRYLIKTRGQQVTLSCSPISGHRSVSWYQQTPGQGLQFLFEYFSETQRNKGNFPGRFSGRQFSNSRSEMNVSTLELGDSALYLCASSYGLSYEQYFGPGTRLTVT.

CDR3 sequence reads: CASSKGLAGTYEQYF. In DNA, the CDR3 is TGTGCCAGCAGCAAGGGACTAGCGGGGACCTACGAGCAGTACTTC. V gene TRBV7-9 combines with J gene TRBJ2-7, with 13 bases that match TRBD2. The junction had 3 bases not matched to a gene; V was cut back by 5 bases and J by 2 bases. Per the germline V gene, CDR1 is SEHNR and CDR2 is FQNEAQ (reference sequence). The CDR3 runs to 15 residues.

The chain joins TRBV9 to TRBJ1-1; the D gene is possibly TRBD1 (5 bases). This CDR3 region has 13 residues. Germline V gene lookup returns CDR1 SGDLS and CDR2 YYNGEE. The V and J ends lost 7 bases and 0 bases respectively, with 10 bases between them. The CDR3 DNA sequence: TGTGCCAGCGGGGCCCTAATGAACACTGAAGCTTTCTTT. It codes for CASGALMNTEAFF.

The chain employs TRBV5-4 and TRBJ1-2; D not resolved. Trimming removed 4 bases at V and 3 bases at J, with 25 bases between. Germline-derived CDR1 and CDR2 are SGHNT and YYREEE (reference sequence). The CDR3 has 18 amino acids. CDR3 nucleotide sequence: TGTGCCAGCAGCCAAGATCAGGAGCGGGAGCTTGGGGACTATGGCTACACCTTC. Residues: CASSQDQERELGDYGYTF.

The chain has TRBV2 and TRBJ1-3; D call uncertain. CDR1 is SNHLY, CDR2 FYNNEI, per germline. CDR3 size: 15 residues. V lost 4 bases and J 0 bases, leaving 10 bases between the germline ends. CDR3 bases: TGTGCCAGCAGTGGAGCTCGGAGCTCTGGAAACACCATATATTTT. This encodes CASSGARSSGNTIYF.

V is TRBV6-6 and J is TRBJ2-1; TRBD2 matches 11 bases. V shed 2 bases and J 9 bases; nucleotides not matched to a gene: 9. This CDR3 region has 16 residues. Germline CDR1 reads MNHNY; CDR2 reads SVGAGI (reference sequence). The CDR3 region is CASSYETSGRGGEQFF. The DNA for the CDR3 is TGTGCCAGCAGTTACGAAACTAGCGGGAGAGGAGGTGAGCAGTTCTTC.

The chain has TRBV2 and TRBJ2-7, with D perhaps given as TRBD1 or TRBD2 (5 bases each). The germline gives CDR1 SNHLY, CDR2 FYNNEI. CDR3 length: 15 amino acids. V dropped 1 base and J dropped 2 bases, with 12 bases sitting between them. The CDR3, as DNA: TGTGCCAGCAGTGAAGAGTCAGGGAGAGCCTACGAGCAGTACTTC. Its protein is CASSEESGRAYEQYF.

A single count supports this clone. The chain combines TRBV20-1 with TRBJ1-1, with 7 nucleotides matching TRBD1. In germline, CDR1 is DFQATT, CDR2 SNEGSKA (reference sequence). The CDR3 totals 11 residues. Unmatched junction bases numbered 7, after V lost 4 bases and J lost 11 bases. The CDR3 protein is CSANEDRDAFF. CDR3 bases: TGCAGTGCTAACGAAGACAGGGACGCTTTCTTT.